The sequence of this T cell receptor beta chain was determined in a study of long-term antiretroviral therapy in people with HIV. As for the study in general: A decade or so separates the oldest specimens from the later 2015 immediate-ART recommendation. The study, taken as a whole, reports: Relative to control repertoires, HIV repertoires exhibited narrower CDR3 length ranges.

This was the immunoSEQ v3.0 assay at survey level. Sequenced by immunoSEQ multiplex PCR; TCRdb stores in-frame clones only, minus some. The sample lists approximately 24,000 clones; about four fifths were seen once. To note about this clone: Antigen unknown.

Germline values: CDR1 SEHNR, CDR2 FQNEAQ (reference sequence). Losses at the gene ends were 4 bases for V and 4 bases for J; bases not matched to a gene: 10. CDR3 size: 17 residues. The receptor comes from a young woman with HIV. The rearrangement joins TRBV7-9 to TRBJ1-3; 10 bases match TRBD1. The sequencing used unsorted PBMCs, collected at the start of antiretroviral therapy, before treatment. CDR3 residues: CASSSYDRGRGGNTIYF. CDR3 nucleotide sequence: TGTGCCAGCAGCTCGTACGACAGGGGGCGCGGAGGAAACACCATATATTTT.